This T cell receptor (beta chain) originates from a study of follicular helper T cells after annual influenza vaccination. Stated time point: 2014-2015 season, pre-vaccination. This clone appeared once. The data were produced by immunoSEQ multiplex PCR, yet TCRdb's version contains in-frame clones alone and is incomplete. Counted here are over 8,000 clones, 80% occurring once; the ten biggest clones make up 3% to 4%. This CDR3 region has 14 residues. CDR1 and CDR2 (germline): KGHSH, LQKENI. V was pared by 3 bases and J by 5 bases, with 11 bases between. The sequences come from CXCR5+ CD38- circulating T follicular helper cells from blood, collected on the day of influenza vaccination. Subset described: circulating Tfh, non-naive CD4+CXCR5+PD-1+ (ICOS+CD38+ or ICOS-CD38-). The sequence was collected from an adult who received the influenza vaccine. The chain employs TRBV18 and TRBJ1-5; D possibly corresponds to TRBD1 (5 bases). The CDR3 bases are TGTGCCAGCTCACCGGGGCCAGGCGATCAGCCCCAGCATTTT. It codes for CASSPGPGDQPQHF.